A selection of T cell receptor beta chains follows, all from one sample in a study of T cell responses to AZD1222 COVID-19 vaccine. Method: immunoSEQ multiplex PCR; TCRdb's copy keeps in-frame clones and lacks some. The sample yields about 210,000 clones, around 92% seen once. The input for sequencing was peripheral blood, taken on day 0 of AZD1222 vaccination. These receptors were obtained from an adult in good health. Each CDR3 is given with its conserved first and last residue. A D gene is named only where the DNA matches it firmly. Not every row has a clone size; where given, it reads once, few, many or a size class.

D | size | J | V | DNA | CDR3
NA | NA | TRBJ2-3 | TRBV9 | TGTGCCAGCAGCGCCCAGTCGGAGGATACGCAGTATTTT | CASSAQSEDTQYF
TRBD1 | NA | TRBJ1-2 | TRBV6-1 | TGTGCCAGCAGTGTAAAACGGGACAGGGGGTTAGGTGGCTACACCTTC | CASSVKRDRGLGGYTF
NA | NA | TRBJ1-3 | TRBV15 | TGTGCCACCAGCAGGGACAAGCCTGGAAACACCATATATTTT | CATSRDKPGNTIYF
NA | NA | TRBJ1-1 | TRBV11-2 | TGTGCCAGCCGAGACATGCCTCAAGACACTGAAGCTTTCTTT | CASRDMPQDTEAFF
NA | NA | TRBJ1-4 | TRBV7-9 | TGTGCCAGCAGCTTAGCCCAGAGCGAAAAACTGTTTTTT | CASSLAQSEKLFF
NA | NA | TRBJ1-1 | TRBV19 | TGTGCCAGTAGTCAGTTAATGAACACTGAAGCTTTCTTT | CASSQLMNTEAFF
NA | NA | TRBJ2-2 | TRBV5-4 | TGTGCCAGCAGCTTGGAGAGGGGCGCGATGTCGGGGGAGCTGTTTTTT | CASSLERGAMSGELFF
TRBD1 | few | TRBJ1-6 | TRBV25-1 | TGTGCCAGCAGTGATAGGACAGGGGATAATTCACCCCTCCACTTT | CASSDRTGDNSPLHF
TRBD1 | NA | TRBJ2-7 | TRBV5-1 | TGCGCCAGCAGTCAAACCCAGACAGGGGGCGGCGAGCAGTACTTC | CASSQTQTGGGEQYF
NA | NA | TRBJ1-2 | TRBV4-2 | TGTGCCAGCAGCCAAGAACGGAGGACAACAGCCTCATCCTATGGCTACACCTTC | CASSQERRTTASSYGYTF
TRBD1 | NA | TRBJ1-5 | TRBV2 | TGTGCCAGACGGACAGGGCGTCAGCCCCAGCATTTT | CARRTGRQPQHF
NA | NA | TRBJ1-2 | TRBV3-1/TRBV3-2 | TGTGCCAGCAGCCGCCACGGGGGTGGCTACACCTTC | CASSRHGGGYTF
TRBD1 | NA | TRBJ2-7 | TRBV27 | TGTGCCAGCAGTTTGGGGGGGACAGGGAACGAGCAGTACTTC | CASSLGGTGNEQYF
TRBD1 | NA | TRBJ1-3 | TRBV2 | TGTGCCAGCAGTGAGCAGGGACAGGGTGGCGGAAACACCATATATTTT | CASSEQGQGGGNTIYF
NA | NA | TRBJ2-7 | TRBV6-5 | TGTGCCAGCAGTTACTTCGGGGGAATACCTTCGGAGCAGTACTTC | CASSYFGGIPSEQYF
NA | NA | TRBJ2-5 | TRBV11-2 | TGTGCCAGCAGCATACGAGGGGGGTTTCAAGAGACCCAGTACTTC | CASSIRGGFQETQYF
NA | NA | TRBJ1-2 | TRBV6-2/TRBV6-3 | TGTGCCAGCAGTTCGACGGAGACATCGATTAACTATGGCTACACCTTC | CASSSTETSINYGYTF
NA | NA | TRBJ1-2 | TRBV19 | TGTGCCAGTAGGAGGGGTGACTATGGCTACACCTTC | CASRRGDYGYTF
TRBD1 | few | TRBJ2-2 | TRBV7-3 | TGTGCCAGCAGCCCAGGGGGCGGGAACACCGGGGAGCTGTTTTTT | CASSPGGGNTGELFF
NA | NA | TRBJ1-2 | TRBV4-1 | TGCGCCAGCAGCCTTGGTGCCAGCGTTGCTAACTATGGCTACACCTTC | CASSLGASVANYGYTF
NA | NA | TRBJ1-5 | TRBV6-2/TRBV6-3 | TGTGCCAGCAGTCTGGGGACATTGGGTTATAGCAATCAGCCCCAGCATTTT | CASSLGTLGYSNQPQHF
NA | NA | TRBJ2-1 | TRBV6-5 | TGTGCCAGCAGTTACTTGGGGCAGGGGGGTTACAATGAGCAGTTCTTC | CASSYLGQGGYNEQFF